This T cell receptor (beta chain) comes out of a study of blood T cell repertoires in COVID-19. Study as a whole: COVID-19 samples, acute and convalescent, were from the United States, Italy and Spain. The cDNA or gDNA used as material had been derived from T cells, B-cell-depleted T cells, or PBMCs.

Per the original data handling: Scientists estimated how many nucleated cells there were by amplifying reference gene primers. Method: immunoSEQ multiplex PCR; TCRdb's copy keeps in-frame clones and lacks some. V and J calls and clone size are copied from that table; D and trimming were computed from the DNA. This repertoire shows around 330,000 clones, about 87% found once; its top ten account for 1.5% to 2%. The CDR3 spans 12 residues. The V gene end was trimmed by 8 bases and the J gene end by 9 bases; junction bases not matched to a gene: 3. In germline, CDR1 is LNHDA, CDR2 SQIVND (reference sequence). Seattle enrolled patients during active infection and tracked them longitudinally.

This chain joins TRBV19 and TRBJ1-6, with TRBD1 matching over 8 bases. This receptor was taken from a woman aged 25-40 years with COVID-19, enrolled during active disease. Sequencing input: peripheral blood. Here the CDR3 DNA reads TGTGCCAGTGGACAGGGATCTTCACCCCTCCACTTT. It yields the protein CASGQGSSPLHF.